The clone carrying this TCR beta chain was counted ten times or more. Antigen specificity is unknown. Per the germline V gene, CDR1 is KGHDR and CDR2 is SFDVKD. The CDR3 contains 14 residues. V was shortened by 10 bases and J by 2 bases, with 15 bases between the two germline ends. The data stem from a study of human T cells and chemical hapten exposure. TCRdb re-analysed the RACE reads in MiXCR, keeping a single row per CDR3 protein. The repertoire includes some 400,000 distinct CDR3 sequences, 4.5% to 5.5% of them detected once, and just over 2.5% sits in the top ten. Time point described: pre-sensitization, week 0. Treatment meaning: therapeutic diphenylcyclopropenone sensitization with weekly scalp DPC. Findings and limits, study-wide: Counts of expanded TCRs (at PT1) showed a positive correlation with patch test score. Expanded TCRs clustered into significantly more large CDR3 similarity groups than controls, the analysis revealed.

The starting material was whole blood, obtained in connection with sensitization to the hapten diphenylcyclopropenone (DPC). This chain connects TRBV24-1 to TRBJ2-3; perhaps D is TRBD1 or TRBD2 (5 bases each). This receptor was identified in a woman in her fifties or sixties with alopecia areata. Some clones in this sample may be carry-over from other donors' samples. Here the CDR3 DNA reads TGTGCCACATCCGGGACCGAAATCACAGATACGCAGTATTTT. Its protein product is CATSGTEITDTQYF.